Sequencing of this TCR beta chain was carried out in a study of CD8 T cells in ankylosing spondylitis. General observations from the study: A motif of under ten highly homologous TCR beta variants was seen as apparently characteristic of ankylosing spondylitis blood.

TCRdb redid the calling of the 5' RACE reads with MiXCR, one entry per CDR3 protein. The table shows 150,000 to 200,000 distinct CDR3 sequences, with 25% to 35% occurring only once. This clonotype was seen at least ten times. The antigen remains undetermined. Mismatch with germline at one junction end may stem from a read error. The CDR3 is made up of 19 amino acids. CDR1 and CDR2 (germline): LGHNA, YNFKEQ. The sequencing input was synovial fluid, either unsorted or a sorted T cell fraction (not recorded which). The V and J genes are TRBV4-2 and TRBJ2-1; possibly TRBD2 for D (7 bases). This TCR was recovered from a male donor with ankylosing spondylitis. DNA of the CDR3: TGTGCCAGCAACCAAGGTCTGGCGGGGGCCCTGAGCTCCTACAATGAGCAGTTCTTC. Residues: CASNQGLAGALSSYNEQFF.